The entry below gives a single TCR beta chain sequence along with its context. This clonotype has a count of ten or more. Its binding antigen is unknown. One base away there is no much larger clone; base qualities are not given. The sample belongs to a study of T-cell reconstitution after alpha-beta-depleted transplantation in children (dated by TCRdb to about 2016). About the study as a whole: The study quantitatively tracked T-cell immune reconstitution after TCRalphabeta/CD19-depleted allogeneic hematopoietic cell transplantation in children using TCR repertoire profiling.

The method behind the library was PCR. The instrument was an Illumina HiSeq 2500. TCR library preparation used molecular barcoding, with unique molecular identifiers applied to normalize quantification of the TCRbeta repertoire. In-frame beta chains were kept once TCRdb had trimmed the public reads at Q25 with fastp and called clones with MiXCR. CDR3 protein sequences are deduplicated, and each keeps its most common genes and DNA. This sample holds some 70,000 distinct CDR3 sequences; around 4.7% were observed only once. Jointly, the top ten make up about 20% of the sample. Points the paper makes about the study in general: Hyperexpanded clone frequencies declined over subsequent months; after one year, T-cell counts and TCRbeta diversity were mostly attributed to newly produced T cells. In some patients, the high TCRbeta diversity seen at day 60 was put down to recipient T cells and intrathymic progenitors that had survived conditioning. About two months after transplant, the apparently early recovery of alphabetaT-cell counts reportedly depended on just several hundred clones that had expanded rapidly and came from non-depleted graft cells.

The CDR3, cysteine through phenylalanine, is 16 amino acids long. Just the 48-base CDR3 DNA is kept, in frame starting at base 1. V trim: 5 bases; J trim: 3 bases; unmatched bases: 9. CDR1 and CDR2, per the germline V gene, are SGHVS and FQNEAQ. The treatment or condition label on this specimen signifies: allogeneic hematopoietic cell transplantation with graft depleted of TCRalphabeta T cells and CD19 B cells. The transplant recipients were children given TCRalphabeta/CD19-depleted allogeneic hematopoietic cell grafts. The chain links TRBV7-8 with TRBJ2-5; 10 bases in the junction line up with TRBD1. The source material was PBMCs, mostly from graft donor cells, sampled 180 days after TCRalphabeta/CD19-depleted stem cell transplant. This TCR was recovered from a boy less than two years old who had a stem cell transplant for acute myeloid leukemia, so the T cells may come from the graft donor. The CDR3 reads as follows: CASSPGDRGVEETQYF. The bases are TGTGCCAGCAGCCCGGGGGACAGGGGTGTGGAAGAGACCCAGTACTTC.